This T cell receptor beta chain emerged from a study of T cell responses to AZD1222 COVID-19 vaccine. Germline loops: CDR1 SGHTA, CDR2 FQGNSA. There are 15 residues in the CDR3. V dropped 1 base and J dropped 1 base, with 9 bases sitting between them. TCRdb keeps only in-frame clones here, not all; method: immunoSEQ multiplex PCR. Here the sample spans about 100,000 clones, just over 85% being singletons. This receptor was obtained from an adult in good health. The specimen comprised peripheral blood, sampled on day 0 of AZD1222 vaccination. This sequence joins TRBV7-2 and TRBJ2-3; TRBD2 might be the D (6 bases). DNA for the CDR3: TGTGCCAGCAGCTTAGGGGCGGGGCGCACAGATACGCAGTATTTT. It translates to CASSLGAGRTDTQYF.